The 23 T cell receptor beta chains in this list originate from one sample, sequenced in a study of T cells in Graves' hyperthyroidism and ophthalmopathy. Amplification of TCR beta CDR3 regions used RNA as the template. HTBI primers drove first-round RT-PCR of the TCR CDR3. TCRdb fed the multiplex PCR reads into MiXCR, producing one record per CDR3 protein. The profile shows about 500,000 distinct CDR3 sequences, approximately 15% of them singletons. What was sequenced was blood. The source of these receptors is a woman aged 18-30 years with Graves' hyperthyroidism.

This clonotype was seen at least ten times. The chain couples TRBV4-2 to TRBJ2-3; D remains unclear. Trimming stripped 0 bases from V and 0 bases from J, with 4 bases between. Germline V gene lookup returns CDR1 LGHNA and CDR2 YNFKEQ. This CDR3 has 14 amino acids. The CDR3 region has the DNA TGTGCCAGCAGCCAAGAGCGGAGCACAGATACGCAGTATTTT. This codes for CASSQERSTDTQYF.

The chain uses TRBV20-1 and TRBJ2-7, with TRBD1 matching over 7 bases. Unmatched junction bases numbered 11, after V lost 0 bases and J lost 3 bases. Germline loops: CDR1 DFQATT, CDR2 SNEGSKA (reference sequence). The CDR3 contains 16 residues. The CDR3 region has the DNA TGCAGTGCTAGAGATCACCCGGGACAGATTAGCTACGAGCAGTACTTC. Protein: CSARDHPGQISYEQYF.

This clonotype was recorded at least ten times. The CDR3 DNA follows: TGTGCCAGCAGCCAACGAGGGAACCTCTATGGCTACACCTTC. Its translation: CASSQRGNLYGYTF. The chain uses TRBV3-1 and TRBJ1-2; D remains unclear. Trimming cost V 2 bases and J 4 bases, with 11 bases left between them. CDR3 length: 14 amino acids. Germline V CDR1 and CDR2: LGHDT, YNNKEL (reference sequence). Full variable domain (outside the CDR3, taken from reference TRBV3-1 and TRBJ1-2): DTAVSQTPKYLVTQMGNDKSIKCEQNLGHDTMYWYKQDSKKFLKIMFSYNNKELIINETVPNRFSPKSPDKAHLNLHINSLELGDSAVYFCASSQRGNLYGYTFGSGTRLTVV.

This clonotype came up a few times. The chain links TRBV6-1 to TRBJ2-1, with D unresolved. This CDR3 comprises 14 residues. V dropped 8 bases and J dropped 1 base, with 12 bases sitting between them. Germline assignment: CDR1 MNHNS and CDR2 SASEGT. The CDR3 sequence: CASGDDSSYNEQFF. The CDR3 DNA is TGTGCCAGCGGGGATGATAGTTCCTACAATGAGCAGTTCTTC.

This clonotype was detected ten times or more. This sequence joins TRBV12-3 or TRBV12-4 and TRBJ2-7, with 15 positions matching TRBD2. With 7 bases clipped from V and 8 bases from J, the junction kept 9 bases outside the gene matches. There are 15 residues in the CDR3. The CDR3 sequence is CASTPGGTSGRKQYF. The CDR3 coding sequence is TGTGCCAGCACCCCGGGGGGGACTAGCGGGAGGAAGCAGTACTTC.

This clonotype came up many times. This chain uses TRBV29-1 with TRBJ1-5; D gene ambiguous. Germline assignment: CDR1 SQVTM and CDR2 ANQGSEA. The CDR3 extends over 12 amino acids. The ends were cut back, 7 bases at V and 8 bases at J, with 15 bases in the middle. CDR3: CSAGNLREPQHF. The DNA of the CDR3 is TGCAGCGCCGGGAATCTTCGGGAGCCCCAGCATTTT. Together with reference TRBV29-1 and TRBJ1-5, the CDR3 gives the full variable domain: SAVISQKPSRDICQRGTSLTIQCQVDSQVTMMFWYRQQPGQSLTLIATANQGSEATYESGFVIDKFPISRPNLTFSTLTVSNMSPEDSSIYLCSAGNLREPQHFGDGTRLSIL.

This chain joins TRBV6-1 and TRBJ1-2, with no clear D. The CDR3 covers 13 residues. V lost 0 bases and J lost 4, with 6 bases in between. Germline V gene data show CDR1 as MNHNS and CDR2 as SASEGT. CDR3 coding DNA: TGTGCCAGCAGTGAAGCGCAGAGCTATGGCTACACCTTC. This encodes CASSEAQSYGYTF.

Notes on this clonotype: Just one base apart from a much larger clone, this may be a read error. The CDR3 loop reads CASSRPMNTDAFF. For the CDR3, the DNA is TGTGCCAGCAGTCGCCCGATGAACACTGATGCTTTCTTT. The genes are TRBV6-1 and TRBJ1-1; D ambiguous. The CDR3 runs to 13 residues. Germline CDR1 and CDR2: MNHNS and SASEGT.

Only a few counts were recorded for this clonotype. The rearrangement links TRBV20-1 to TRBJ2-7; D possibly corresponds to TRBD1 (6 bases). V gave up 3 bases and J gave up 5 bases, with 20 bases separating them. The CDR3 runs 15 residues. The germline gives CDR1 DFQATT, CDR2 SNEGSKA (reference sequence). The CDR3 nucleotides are TGCAGTGCTAGTGTTGGACAAGGGGGTCCCCACGAGCAGTACTTC. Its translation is CSASVGQGGPHEQYF.

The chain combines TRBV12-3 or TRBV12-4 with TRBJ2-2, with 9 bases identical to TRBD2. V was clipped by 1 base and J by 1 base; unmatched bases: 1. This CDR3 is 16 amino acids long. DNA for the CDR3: TGTGCCAGCAGTTTAGAAGCGGGGGGGAACACCGGGGAGCTGTTTTTT. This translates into CASSLEAGGNTGELFF.

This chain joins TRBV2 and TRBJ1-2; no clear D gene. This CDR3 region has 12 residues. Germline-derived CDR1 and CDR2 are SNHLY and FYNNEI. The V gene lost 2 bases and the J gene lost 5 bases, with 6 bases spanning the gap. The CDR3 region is CASSELGYGYTF. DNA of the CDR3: TGTGCCAGCAGTGAATTGGGGTATGGCTACACCTTC.

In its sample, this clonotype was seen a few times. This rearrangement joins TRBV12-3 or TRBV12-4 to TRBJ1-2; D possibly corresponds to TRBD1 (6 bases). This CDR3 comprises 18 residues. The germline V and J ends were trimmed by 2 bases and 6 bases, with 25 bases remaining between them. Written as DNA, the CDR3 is TGTGCCAGCAGTTTATATACCATCACAGGGACCGAAGTGGATGGCTACACCTTC. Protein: CASSLYTITGTEVDGYTF.

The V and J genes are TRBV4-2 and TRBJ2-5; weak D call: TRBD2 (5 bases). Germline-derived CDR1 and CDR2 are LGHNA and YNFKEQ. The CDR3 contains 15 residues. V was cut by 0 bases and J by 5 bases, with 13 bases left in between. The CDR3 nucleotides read TGTGCCAGCAGCCAAGAAGAGGGAGCATGGGAGACCCAGTACTTC. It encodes CASSQEEGAWETQYF.

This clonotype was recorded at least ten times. Here the CDR3 DNA reads TGTGCCACTTTAGCGGGAAACACCGGGGAGCTGTTTTTT. Its protein is CATLAGNTGELFF. The chain joins TRBV28 to TRBJ2-2; TRBD2 matches at 8 bases. CDR1 MDHEN and CDR2 SYDVKM come from the germline V gene. CDR3 size: 13 residues. Trimming took 10 bases from V and 2 from J; bases not matched to a gene: 3.

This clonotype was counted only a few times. DNA for the CDR3: TGCGCCAGCAGCCCTTCGGGCAGGGGGCTGGAGACCCAGTACTTC. Protein sequence: CASSPSGRGLETQYF. This chain uses TRBV5-1 with TRBJ2-5; 8 nucleotides agree with TRBD1. Trimming cost V 4 bases and J 5 bases; bases outside gene matches: 10. Per germline, CDR1 SGHRS and CDR2 YFSETQ. The CDR3 is 15 residues long.

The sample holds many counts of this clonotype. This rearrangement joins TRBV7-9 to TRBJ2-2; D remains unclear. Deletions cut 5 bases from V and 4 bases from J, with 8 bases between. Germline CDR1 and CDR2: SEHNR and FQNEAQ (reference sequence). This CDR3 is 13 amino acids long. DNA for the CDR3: TGTGCCAGCAGCACCGACCTCACCGGGGAGCTGTTTTTT. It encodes CASSTDLTGELFF.

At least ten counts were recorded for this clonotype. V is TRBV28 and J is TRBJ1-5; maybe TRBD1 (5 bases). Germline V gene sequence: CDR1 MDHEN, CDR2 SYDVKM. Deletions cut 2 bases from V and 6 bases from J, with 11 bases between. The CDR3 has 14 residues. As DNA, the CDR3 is TGTGCCAGCAGTTTAGGGGCAGGGCCTCAGCCCCAGCATTTT. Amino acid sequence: CASSLGAGPQPQHF.

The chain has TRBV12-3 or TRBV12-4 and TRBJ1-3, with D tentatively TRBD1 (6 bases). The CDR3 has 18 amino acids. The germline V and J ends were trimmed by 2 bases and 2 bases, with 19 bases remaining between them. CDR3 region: CASSLRGIGGRPGNTIYF. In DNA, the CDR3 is TGTGCCAGCAGTTTAAGGGGGATCGGCGGCCGACCTGGAAACACCATATATTTT.

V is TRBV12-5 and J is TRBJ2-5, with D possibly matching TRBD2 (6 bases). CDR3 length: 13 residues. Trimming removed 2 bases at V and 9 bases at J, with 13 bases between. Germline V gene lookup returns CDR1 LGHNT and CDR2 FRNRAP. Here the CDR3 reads CASGLFSSGAQYF. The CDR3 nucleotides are TGTGCTAGTGGTTTGTTTTCATCGGGGGCCCAGTACTTC.

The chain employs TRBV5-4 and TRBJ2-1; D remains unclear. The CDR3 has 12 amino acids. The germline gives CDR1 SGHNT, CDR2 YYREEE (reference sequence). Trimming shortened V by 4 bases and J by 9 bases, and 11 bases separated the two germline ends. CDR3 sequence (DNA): TGTGCCAGCAGCCAGAACCCTGGTGAGCAGTTCTTC. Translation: CASSQNPGEQFF.

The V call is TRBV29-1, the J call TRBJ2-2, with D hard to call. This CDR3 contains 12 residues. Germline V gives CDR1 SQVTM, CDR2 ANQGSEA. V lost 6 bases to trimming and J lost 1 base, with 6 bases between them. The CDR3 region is CSVEKNTGELFF. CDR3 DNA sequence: TGCAGCGTCGAAAAGAACACCGGGGAGCTGTTTTTT.

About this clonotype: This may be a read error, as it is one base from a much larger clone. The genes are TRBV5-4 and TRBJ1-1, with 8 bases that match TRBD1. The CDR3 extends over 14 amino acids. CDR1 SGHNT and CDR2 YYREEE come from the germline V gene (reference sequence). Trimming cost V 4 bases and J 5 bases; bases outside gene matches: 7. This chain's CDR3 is CASSRQGRGTEAFF. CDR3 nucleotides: TGTGCCAGCAGCCGACAGGGGAGGGGGACTGAAGCTTTCTTT.

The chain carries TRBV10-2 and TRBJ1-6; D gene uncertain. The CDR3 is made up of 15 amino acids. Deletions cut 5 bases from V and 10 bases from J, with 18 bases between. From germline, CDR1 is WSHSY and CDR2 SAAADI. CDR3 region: CASSSPGEGRSPLHF. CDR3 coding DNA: TGCGCCAGCAGTTCCCCCGGGGAGGGTCGCTCACCCCTCCACTTT.